This T cell receptor beta chain is drawn from a study of blood T cells in healthy people across ages. Whole-study findings and limits: Not knowing donor CMV status may have confounded expanded clonotype changes. There were more naive CD4+ cells and higher diversity in long-lived donors than in aged donors. Higher naive T cell percentage went strongly together with higher TCR beta diversity. Naive and antigen-experienced cells could not be conclusively compared, given unsorted PBMCs.

This CDR3 contains 12 residues. V dropped 5 bases and J dropped 7 bases, with 9 bases sitting between them. Points on this clonotype: Antigen specificity is unknown.

A J-beta primer mix and a sample-barcoded 5' primer were used in a second PCR of about 6 to 12 cycles. TCRdb used MiXCR to reprocess the 5' RACE reads, holding one entry per CDR3 protein. Of fewer than 1,000,000 distinct CDR3 sequences detected, around 42% appear once; the ten largest clones hold around 21%. Material for sequencing was blood. The clonotype comes from a man in his fifties or sixties in good health. The J gene is TRBJ1-5, the V gene TRBV12-3 or TRBV12-4, with TRBD1 as a possible D gene (6 bases). Here the CDR3 reads CASSLDRQPQHF. As DNA, the CDR3 is TGTGCCAGCAGTCTTGACAGGCAGCCCCAGCATTTT.